The present T cell receptor beta chain was sequenced within a study of T cells in narcolepsy. Study results and limitations: HCRT-specific and TRIB2-specific autoreactive clonotypes appeared among same-patient CSF and blood CD4+ clonotypes.

Repertoires were generated with immunoSEQ multiplex PCR, while TCRdb's copy carries only in-frame clones and drops some. The sample holds 37,000 or so clones; approximately 85% are singletons and the top ten take about 1.5%. This clone was seen only a few times. The antigen is unknown. Germline CDR1 and CDR2: SGHNT and YYREEE (reference sequence). Trimming removed 0 bases from V and 1 base from J, with 6 bases in between. The CDR3 contains 14 residues. V gene TRBV5-4 combines with J gene TRBJ2-3; no definite D call. The source material was CD45RA- memory CD4+ T cells from PBMCs. This TCR was recovered from a human donor with narcolepsy. The CDR3 here is CASSLASGTDTQYF. The CDR3 DNA sequence: TGTGCCAGCAGCTTGGCGAGCGGCACAGATACGCAGTATTTT.